These 28 T cell receptor beta chains share one sample of origin, sequenced in a study of HIV-infected patients and healthy controls. All unsorted peripheral T cells were captured because whole blood was used without fractionation. cDNA was made from approximately 500 ng RNA using alpha and beta constant primers. Separate chain-specific third strand synthesis with multiplexing indices produced the alpha and beta libraries. TCRdb ran MiXCR on the 5' RACE reads and lists one entry per CDR3 protein. The data hold about 13,000 distinct CDR3 sequences, with about a tenth observed a single time. Sequences were obtained from blood. Receptor source: an adult in good health.

This clonotype is medium-sized. The V gene is TRBV7-9, the J gene TRBJ2-7; D unclear. The CDR3 contains 12 residues. Between the trimmed V and J ends, which lost 5 bases and 5 bases, there was a span of 10 bases. Germline V gives CDR1 SEHNR, CDR2 FQNEAQ (reference sequence). The DNA for the CDR3 is TGTGCCAGCAGCCCCGGACGAAACGAGCAGTACTTC. It is translated as CASSPGRNEQYF.

The rearrangement links TRBV6-5 to TRBJ2-7; D unresolved. The length of the CDR3 is 14 residues. The V and J ends lost 2 bases and 5 bases respectively, with 13 bases between them. The germline V gene encodes CDR1 MNHEY and CDR2 SVGAGI. DNA of the CDR3: TGTGCCAGCAGTTACGGGTCGGGTAGGGACGAGCAGTACTTC. Translation gives CASSYGSGRDEQYF.

Only a few counts were recorded for this clonotype. V gene TRBV28 combines with J gene TRBJ2-7; D gene unclear. This CDR3 spans 12 amino acids. V lost 5 bases, J lost 7 bases, and 12 bases lay in between. CDR1 and CDR2 (germline): MDHEN, SYDVKM. The CDR3 reads CASSPQVWEQYF. The DNA for the CDR3 is TGTGCCAGCAGTCCCCAGGTGTGGGAGCAGTACTTC.

This clonotype was counted ten times or more. The genes are TRBV5-8 and TRBJ2-1; D gene ambiguous. V lost 1 base and J lost 8, with 19 bases in between. From germline, CDR1 is SGHTS and CDR2 YDEGEE. This CDR3 contains 16 residues. CDR3 amino acids: CASSLRSHLGEDEQFF. CDR3 coding DNA: TGTGCCAGCAGCTTGCGGAGCCATCTAGGAGAGGATGAGCAGTTCTTC.

This clonotype came up many times. CDR3 sequence: CASSERTPQGTNTEAFF. The CDR3 bases are TGTGCCAGCAGCGAGCGAACCCCCCAGGGGACTAACACTGAAGCTTTCTTT. The chain uses TRBV6-5 and TRBJ1-1; maybe TRBD1 (6 bases). The CDR3 loop spans 17 amino acids. Germline lookup yields CDR1 MNHEY and CDR2 SVGAGI. With 6 bases removed from V and 2 bases from J, the gap between germline ends came to 22 bases.

This clonotype was seen a handful of times. The V gene is TRBV4-1, the J gene TRBJ2-7; 8 positions agree with TRBD2. The CDR3 runs to 15 residues. Germline CDR1 and CDR2: MGHRA and YSYEKL. Losses at the gene ends were 6 bases for V and 3 bases for J; bases not matched to a gene: 10. DNA of the CDR3: TGCGCCAGCAGACTGGCCCCTAGCGGGTTCTACGAGCAGTACTTC. Translation: CASRLAPSGFYEQYF.

This clonotype was picked up many times. V gene TRBV29-1 combines with J gene TRBJ2-1; no reliable D call. Trimming removed 1 base at V and 7 bases at J, with 5 bases between. The CDR3 is 11 residues long. From germline, CDR1 is SQVTM and CDR2 ANQGSEA. CDR3 protein: CSVEVRNEQFF. The DNA of the CDR3 is TGCAGCGTTGAAGTAAGGAATGAGCAGTTCTTC.

By share, this clonotype ranks as medium-sized (0.01 to 0.1%). This rearrangement joins TRBV28 to TRBJ1-1; a possible D gene is TRBD1 (6 bases). Trimming took 3 bases from V and 5 from J, leaving 10 bases between them. The CDR3 sequence is 13 residues long. The germline CDR1 and CDR2 sequences are MDHEN and SYDVKM. Written as DNA, the CDR3 is TGTGCCAGCAGTTTGATGCAGGGGACTGAAGCTTTCTTT. This encodes CASSLMQGTEAFF.

By sample fraction, this clonotype is medium-sized. The genes are TRBV19 and TRBJ2-3; a weak D match, TRBD2 (5 bases). Trimming removed 4 bases at V and 1 base at J, with 9 bases between. Germline V lookup: CDR1 LNHDA, CDR2 SQIVND (reference sequence). This CDR3 is 14 amino acids long. The CDR3 loop reads CASSNLARTDTQYF. The DNA of the CDR3 is TGTGCCAGTAGTAACCTAGCCCGCACAGATACGCAGTATTTT.

This clonotype is medium-sized within its sample. The chain has TRBV7-9 and TRBJ2-5; 10 positions match TRBD2. The V and J ends lost 5 bases and 5 bases, in that order; junction bases with no gene match: 8. CDR3 length: 15 residues. Germline assignment: CDR1 SEHNR and CDR2 FQNEAQ (reference sequence). CDR3 amino acids: CASSPSGSKGETQYF. Written as DNA, the CDR3 is TGTGCCAGCAGCCCTAGCGGGAGTAAGGGTGAGACCCAGTACTTC.

This clonotype was found many times. The chain carries TRBV4-1 and TRBJ2-1; D gene ambiguous. Germline V lookup: CDR1 MGHRA, CDR2 YSYEKL. This CDR3 contains 16 residues. Deletions cut 4 bases from V and 0 bases from J, with 13 bases between. CDR3 protein: CASSPSYSRSYNEQFF. For the CDR3, the DNA is TGCGCCAGCAGCCCCTCGTACTCCCGCTCCTACAATGAGCAGTTCTTC.

This clonotype appeared a few times. The J gene is TRBJ1-5, the V gene TRBV5-1; D not certain. CDR1 and CDR2 (germline): SGHRS, YFSETQ. Trimming cost V 4 bases and J 4 bases, with 15 bases left between them. This CDR3 comprises 15 residues. CDR3: CASSPGHSGNQPQHF. Written as DNA, the CDR3 is TGCGCCAGCAGCCCTGGGCACAGCGGGAATCAGCCCCAGCATTTT.

Within the sample, this clonotype is medium-sized (0.01 to 0.1%). This chain uses TRBV5-4 with TRBJ1-1, with D unclear. This CDR3 comprises 13 residues. CDR1 and CDR2 (germline): SGHNT, YYREEE (reference sequence). V shed 0 bases and J shed 3 bases, with 6 bases lying between them. CDR3 residues: CASSLGADTEAFF. Here the CDR3 DNA reads TGTGCCAGCAGCTTGGGGGCGGACACTGAAGCTTTCTTT.

This clonotype was seen a few times. This chain links TRBV30 with TRBJ1-1; 12 positions match TRBD1. Germline values: CDR1 GTSNPN, CDR2 SVGIG (reference sequence). The CDR3 has 19 residues. The V and J ends lost 2 bases and 6 bases, in that order; junction bases with no gene match: 19. The CDR3 protein is CAWSPRLGDRGPMQAEAFF. Written as DNA, the CDR3 is TGTGCCTGGAGTCCTAGACTGGGGGACAGGGGGCCTATGCAGGCTGAAGCTTTCTTT.

This clonotype is judged medium-sized. J is TRBJ2-3 and V is TRBV3-1, with 14 bases that match TRBD2. CDR1 is LGHDT and CDR2 is YNNKEL in the germline V gene (reference sequence). The V gene end was trimmed by 4 bases and the J gene end by 5 bases; junction bases not matched to a gene: 5. CDR3 length: 16 amino acids. CDR3 in amino acids: CASSRLAGGPEDTQYF. The DNA of the CDR3 is TGTGCCAGCAGCCGACTAGCGGGAGGGCCGGAAGATACGCAGTATTTT.

This clonotype is classed as medium-sized. The rearrangement joins TRBV2 to TRBJ2-1, with TRBD2 as a possible D gene (5 bases). V was pared by 0 bases and J by 10 bases, with 16 bases between. This CDR3 comprises 15 residues. Germline V gene lookup returns CDR1 SNHLY and CDR2 FYNNEI. CDR3 amino acids: CASSEASGSMGEQFF. The CDR3 bases are TGTGCCAGCAGTGAAGCGAGCGGTTCCATGGGGGAGCAGTTCTTC.

This clonotype turned up a few times. This chain links TRBV5-4 with TRBJ1-1; maybe TRBD1 (6 bases). The germline V gene encodes CDR1 SGHNT and CDR2 YYREEE (reference sequence). V was cut by 4 bases and J by 11 bases, with 15 bases left in between. The CDR3 has 12 residues. CDR3 sequence (DNA): TGTGCCAGCAGCAGCCGGGACAATCTTGCTTTCTTT. It translates to CASSSRDNLAFF.

This clonotype was observed at least ten times. V is TRBV12-3 or TRBV12-4 and J is TRBJ1-1, with a possible D match to TRBD1 (6 bases). The V gene lost 2 bases and the J gene lost 5 bases, with 6 bases spanning the gap. The CDR3 runs 12 residues. This chain's CDR3 is CASSLQGTEAFF. CDR3 nucleotide sequence: TGTGCCAGCAGTTTACAGGGGACTGAAGCTTTCTTT.

The V and J genes are TRBV7-6 and TRBJ2-5, with a weak D call TRBD2 (5 bases). Trimming took 2 bases from V and 4 from J, leaving 11 bases between them. The germline V gene has CDR1 SGHVS and CDR2 FNYEAQ. CDR3 length: 14 amino acids. This chain's CDR3 is CASSLTVLGETQYF. CDR3 in DNA: TGTGCCAGCAGCTTAACGGTACTAGGAGAGACCCAGTACTTC.

This clonotype is categorized as medium-sized (0.01 to 0.1%). V usage is TRBV7-9 and J usage is TRBJ2-1, with a possible D match to TRBD1 (5 bases). Germline V gene sequence: CDR1 SEHNR, CDR2 FQNEAQ (reference sequence). The V end was cut by 7 bases, the J end by 0 bases, with 22 bases between. CDR3 size: 18 residues. The CDR3 reads CASTDPIGVPSSYNEQFF. The CDR3 nucleotides are TGTGCCAGCACAGATCCTATAGGGGTCCCGAGCTCCTACAATGAGCAGTTCTTC.

This clonotype is medium-sized (0.01 to 0.1%) in the sample. The chain joins TRBV7-9 to TRBJ1-3, with D hard to call. This CDR3 has 13 amino acids. The V end was cut by 0 bases, the J end by 5 bases, with 5 bases between. From germline, CDR1 is SEHNR and CDR2 FQNEAQ (reference sequence). CDR3 nucleotide sequence: TGTGCCAGCAGCTTAGCGCAAAGAAACACCATATATTTT. Its protein is CASSLAQRNTIYF.

This clonotype showed up many times. V gene TRBV19 combines with J gene TRBJ2-1, with TRBD2 as a possible D gene (6 bases). V gave up 3 bases and J gave up 9 bases, with 12 bases separating them. CDR3 length: 13 residues. Germline V lookup: CDR1 LNHDA, CDR2 SQIVND (reference sequence). CDR3 loop: CASSIERRAEQFF. The CDR3 DNA reads TGTGCCAGTAGTATCGAAAGGAGGGCTGAGCAGTTCTTC.

This clonotype came up a few times. V is TRBV19 and J is TRBJ1-1; maybe TRBD1 (5 bases). The germline V gene has CDR1 LNHDA and CDR2 SQIVND (reference sequence). This CDR3 contains 14 residues. V lost 3 bases, J lost 4 bases, and 12 bases lay in between. The CDR3 spells CASSILRGGTEAFF. The CDR3 DNA follows: TGTGCCAGTAGTATCCTTCGCGGGGGCACTGAAGCTTTCTTT.

The sample holds many counts of this clonotype. This chain joins TRBV5-1 and TRBJ1-2, with D perhaps matching TRBD1 (6 bases). V lost 4 bases and J lost 2, with 12 bases in between. The CDR3 contains 14 residues. CDR1 and CDR2 (germline): SGHRS, YFSETQ. CDR3 loop: CASSLQGQNYGYTF. The CDR3 nucleotides are TGCGCCAGCAGCCTACAAGGACAGAACTATGGCTACACCTTC.

This CDR3 is CASSPGGSQPQHF. In DNA form, the CDR3 reads TGTGCCAGCAGCCCCGGGGGGTCTCAGCCCCAGCATTTT. The chain is built from TRBV6-5 and TRBJ1-5, with D possibly TRBD1 on 5 matching bases. Germline V gene sequence: CDR1 MNHEY, CDR2 SVGAGI. The CDR3 runs to 13 residues. Trimming shortened V by 6 bases and J by 6 bases, and 12 bases separated the two germline ends.

This clonotype qualifies as medium-sized (0.01 to 0.1%). The chain couples TRBV28 to TRBJ1-4, with TRBD1 matching 8 bases. The germline gives CDR1 MDHEN, CDR2 SYDVKM. The V gene end was trimmed by 5 bases and the J gene end by 7 bases; junction bases not matched to a gene: 6. The CDR3 is 14 amino acids. CDR3 coding DNA: TGTGCCAGCAGTCCCGGGACAGGTGGTGAAAAACTGTTTTTT. Its translation: CASSPGTGGEKLFF. The full variable domain, with the rest looked up from reference TRBV28 and TRBJ1-4, is DVKVTQSSRYLVKRTGEKVFLECVQDMDHENMFWYRQDPGLGLRLIYFSYDVKMKEKGDIPEGYSVSREKKERFSLILESASTNQTSMYLCASSPGTGGEKLFFGSGTQLSVL.

Judged by abundance, this clonotype is medium-sized. The rearrangement links TRBV7-9 to TRBJ1-1; the match to TRBD1 covers 7 bases. Germline CDR1 reads SEHNR; CDR2 reads FQNEAQ (reference sequence). CDR3 size: 16 residues. With 5 bases clipped from V and 0 bases from J, the junction kept 9 bases outside the gene matches. The CDR3 reads CASSHPRQGLNTEAFF. The CDR3 coding sequence is TGTGCCAGCAGCCATCCGCGACAGGGATTGAACACTGAAGCTTTCTTT.

By sample fraction, this clonotype is medium-sized. The chain joins TRBV28 to TRBJ2-7; 9 bases match TRBD2. In germline, CDR1 is MDHEN, CDR2 SYDVKM. V shed 2 bases, J shed 6 bases, and the junction held 11 bases outside the gene matches. This CDR3 has 16 residues. In DNA, the CDR3 is TGTGCCAGCAGTTTAGGACGGACCGGGACTAGCCGCGAGCAGTACTTC. Amino acid sequence: CASSLGRTGTSREQYF.